This is a list of T cell receptor beta chains from one sample in a study of CD8+ T cells in alopecia areata. The data were produced by immunoSEQ multiplex PCR, yet TCRdb's version contains in-frame clones alone and is incomplete. In the table there are 95,000 to 100,000 clones, around 60% of which are singletons. Sequencing was performed on CD8+ T cells sorted from blood, taken at roughly week 58, from a patient treated with tofacitinib. The receptor set was obtained from a human donor with alopecia areata. Both conserved end residues are part of each CDR3. The D gene is left open where the match is weak. Clone size, where shown, is once, few, many, or a class for clones that have expanded.

TRBJ2-7	TRBV5-1	TRBD1	few	CASNGGTGGPYEQYF	TGCGCCAGCAACGGCGGGACAGGGGGCCCCTACGAGCAGTACTTC
TRBJ2-7	TRBV19	NA	NA	CASSTGAGDEQYF	TGTGCCAGTAGTACCGGGGCTGGGGACGAGCAGTACTTC
TRBJ2-1	TRBV2	NA	NA	CAIQSASNEQFF	TGTGCCATCCAGTCCGCGTCCAATGAGCAGTTCTTC
TRBJ2-5	TRBV7-9	NA	NA	CASRSGRQGEETQYF	TGTGCCAGCAGGTCAGGGCGGCAGGGTGAAGAGACCCAGTACTTC
TRBJ2-7	TRBV4-2	NA	once	CASSQPKGDEQYF	TGTGCCAGCAGCCAACCTAAAGGGGACGAGCAGTACTTC
TRBJ2-2	TRBV6-5	NA	NA	CATTGGVSNTGELFF	TGTGCCACCACTGGAGGGGTCTCGAACACCGGGGAGCTGTTTTTT
TRBJ2-1	TRBV15	TRBD1	NA	CATSGHRDRANEQFF	TGTGCCACCAGCGGGCACCGGGACAGGGCAAATGAGCAGTTCTTC
TRBJ1-2	TRBV6-5	NA	NA	CASGWVAGYGYTF	TGTGCCAGCGGATGGGTCGCGGGGTATGGCTACACCTTC
TRBJ1-3	TRBV2	TRBD1	NA	CASSEGTGLSGNTIYF	TGTGCCAGCAGTGAAGGGACAGGGCTCTCTGGAAACACCATATATTTT
TRBJ2-2	TRBV5-6	NA	NA	CASSLEPNRVSGELFF	TGTGCCAGCAGCTTGGAACCGAACAGGGTTTCCGGGGAGCTGTTTTTT
TRBJ2-7	TRBV18	NA	NA	CASSPGAGNEQYF	TGTGCCAGCTCACCAGGTGCTGGCAACGAGCAGTACTTC
TRBJ1-1	TRBV5-1	NA	few	CASSLARGDDTEAFF	TGCGCCAGCAGCTTGGCCCGGGGCGATGACACTGAAGCTTTCTTT
TRBJ2-7	TRBV7-2	NA	NA	CASSLGARYRHYEQYF	TGTGCCAGCAGCTTAGGGGCCCGTTATCGTCACTACGAGCAGTACTTC
TRBJ1-2	TRBV27	TRBD1	NA	CASSPGDRAGYTF	TGTGCCAGCAGCCCGGGGGACAGGGCTGGCTACACCTTC
TRBJ2-1	TRBV19	NA	NA	CASSRARETLSYNEQFF	TGTGCCAGTAGCAGGGCCAGGGAAACCCTTTCCTACAATGAGCAGTTCTTC
TRBJ1-5	TRBV2	NA	few	CASNLGKSNQPQHF	TGTGCCAGCAACCTAGGGAAGAGCAATCAGCCCCAGCATTTT
TRBJ1-3	TRBV5-1	TRBD1	NA	CASSTRQGLSGNTIYF	TGCGCCAGCAGCACCCGACAGGGACTCTCTGGAAACACCATATATTTT
TRBJ2-5	TRBV9	NA	NA	CASSVLSQETQYF	TGTGCCAGCAGCGTCCTATCCCAAGAGACCCAGTACTTC
TRBJ2-7	TRBV5-6	NA	NA	CASSMAGISYEQYF	TGTGCCAGTAGTATGGCAGGGATCTCCTACGAGCAGTACTTC
TRBJ2-5	TRBV18	TRBD2	once	CASSPRSSGEETQYF	TGTGCCAGCTCACCACGTTCTAGCGGGGAAGAGACCCAGTACTTC
TRBJ2-7	TRBV29-1	TRBD2	NA	CSVEGGQAYEQYF	TGCAGCGTTGAGGGAGGGCAGGCCTACGAGCAGTACTTC
TRBJ1-6	TRBV27	NA	NA	CASGDSYNSPLHF	TGTGCCAGCGGGGACTCCTATAATTCACCCCTCCACTTT
TRBJ1-2	TRBV5-6	NA	NA	CASSLGTRRGYTF	TGTGCCAGCAGCTTAGGGACTCGTCGTGGCTACACCTTC
TRBJ2-3	TRBV2	NA	once	CAVPGVADTQYF	TGTGCCGTCCCCGGGGTCGCGGATACGCAGTATTTT